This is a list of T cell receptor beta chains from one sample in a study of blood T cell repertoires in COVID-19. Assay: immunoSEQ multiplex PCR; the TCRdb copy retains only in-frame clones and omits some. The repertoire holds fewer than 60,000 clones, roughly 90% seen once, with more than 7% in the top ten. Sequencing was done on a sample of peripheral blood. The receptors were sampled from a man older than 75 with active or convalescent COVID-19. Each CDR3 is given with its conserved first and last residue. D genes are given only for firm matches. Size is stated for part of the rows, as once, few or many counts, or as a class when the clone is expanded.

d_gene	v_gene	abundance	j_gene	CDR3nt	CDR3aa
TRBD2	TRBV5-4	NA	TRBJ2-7	TGTGCCAGCAGCTTGGGTTCTAGCGGAACAATCCCCTACGAGCAGTACTTC	CASSLGSSGTIPYEQYF
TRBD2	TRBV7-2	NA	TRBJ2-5	TGTGCCAGCAGCCCAACCCGACTAGCGGGGGGGCGAGAGACCCAGTACTTC	CASSPTRLAGGRETQYF
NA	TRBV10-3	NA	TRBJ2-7	TGTGCCATCAGAAGGGGCTCCAACGAGCAGTACTTC	CAIRRGSNEQYF
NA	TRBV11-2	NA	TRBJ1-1	TGTGCCAGCTGCGTCGGGATGACCGTAGAAGCTTTCTTT	CASCVGMTVEAFF
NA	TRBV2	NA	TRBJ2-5	TGTGCCAGCGTCCGTGCGGTGACTAGTTTGGAGACCCAGTACTTC	CASVRAVTSLETQYF
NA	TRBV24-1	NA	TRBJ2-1	TGTGCCACCAGTGATCCGACACAGGGAAGCGTAGGTGAGCAGTTCTTC	CATSDPTQGSVGEQFF
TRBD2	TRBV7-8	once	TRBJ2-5	TGTGCCAGCAGCTTAAGCAGCGGGGGCCAAGAGACCCAGTACTTC	CASSLSSGGQETQYF
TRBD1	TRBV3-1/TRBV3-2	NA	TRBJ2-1	TGTGCCAGCAGCCCGGCCGGGACAGGGCGAATCAATGAGCAGTTCTTC	CASSPAGTGRINEQFF
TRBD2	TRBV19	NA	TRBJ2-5	TGTGCCAGTAGCCACGGACTAGCGGGGGGCAATCAAGAGACCCAGTACTTC	CASSHGLAGGNQETQYF
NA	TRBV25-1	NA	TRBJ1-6	TGTGCCAGCAGTGAATTTCGGGGGGATAATTCACCCCTCCACTTT	CASSEFRGDNSPLHF
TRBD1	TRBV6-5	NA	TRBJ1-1	TGTGCCAGCAGTTCACACGAGACAGGGGGCACTGAAGCTTTCTTT	CASSSHETGGTEAFF
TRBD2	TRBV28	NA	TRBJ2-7	TGTGCCAGCAGACCCCCGGGGGGGGACTACGAGCAGTACTTC	CASRPPGGDYEQYF
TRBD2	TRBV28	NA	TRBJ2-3	TGTGCCAGCAGTTTATATTCAGGGACTAGCGGGAGGTCAGATACGCAGTATTTT	CASSLYSGTSGRSDTQYF
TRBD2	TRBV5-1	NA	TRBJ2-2	TGCGCCAGCAGCTTGGAGGCTAGCGGTGCTTTGGAGCTGTTTTTT	CASSLEASGALELFF
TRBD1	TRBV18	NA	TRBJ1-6	TGTGCCAGCTCACCGGGACAGGCCAATAATTCACCCCTCCACTTT	CASSPGQANNSPLHF
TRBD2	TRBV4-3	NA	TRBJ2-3	TGCGCCAGCAGCCGCGGTCTAGCGGGGGGTACCACAGATACGCAGTATTTT	CASSRGLAGGTTDTQYF
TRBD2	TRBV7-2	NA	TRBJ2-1	TGTGCCAGCAGCTTGGCTAGCGGGGGAGGTTACAATGAGCAGTTCTTC	CASSLASGGGYNEQFF
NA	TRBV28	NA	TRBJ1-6	TGTGCCAGCAGTTCCCCCCGGGATTCACCCCTCCACTTT	CASSSPRDSPLHF
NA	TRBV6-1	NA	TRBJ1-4	TGTGCCAGCAGTGACCCCATAGAGGAAAAACTGTTTTTT	CASSDPIEEKLFF
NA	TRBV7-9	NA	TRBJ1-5	TGTGCCAGCAGCTCCTACAGGGAGGGGCAGCCCCAGCATTTT	CASSSYREGQPQHF
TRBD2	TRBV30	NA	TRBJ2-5	TGTGCCTGGAGCGAGCAACTAGCGGGGAAAGAGACCCAGTACTTC	CAWSEQLAGKETQYF
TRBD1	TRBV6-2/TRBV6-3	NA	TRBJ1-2	TGTGCCAGCAGCTTACAGGGGGCGGCTTATGGCTACACCTTC	CASSLQGAAYGYTF
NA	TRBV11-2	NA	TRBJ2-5	TGTGCCAGCAGCTCGAGGGAGACCCAGTACTTC	CASSSRETQYF
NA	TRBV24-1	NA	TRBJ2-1	TGTGCCACCAGTGAAGGGGGGGGAAATTACAATGAGCAGTTCTTC	CATSEGGGNYNEQFF
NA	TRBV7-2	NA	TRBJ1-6	TGTGCCAGCAGCTTACGCGCGAGAGGAAACAATTCACCCCTCCACTTT	CASSLRARGNNSPLHF